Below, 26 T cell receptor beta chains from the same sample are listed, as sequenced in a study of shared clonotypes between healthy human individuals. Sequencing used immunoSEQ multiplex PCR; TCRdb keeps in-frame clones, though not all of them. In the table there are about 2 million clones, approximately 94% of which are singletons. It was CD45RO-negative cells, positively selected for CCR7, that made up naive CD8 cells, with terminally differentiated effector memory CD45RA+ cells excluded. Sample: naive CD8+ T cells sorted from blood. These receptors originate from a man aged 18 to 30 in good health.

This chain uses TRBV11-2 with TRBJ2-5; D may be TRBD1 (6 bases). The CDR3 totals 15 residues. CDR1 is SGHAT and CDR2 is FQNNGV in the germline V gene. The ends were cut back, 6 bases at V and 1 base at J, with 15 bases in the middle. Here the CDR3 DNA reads TGTGCCAGCAGTCCGCCTGGACAGTTCCAAGAGACCCAGTACTTC. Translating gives CASSPPGQFQETQYF.

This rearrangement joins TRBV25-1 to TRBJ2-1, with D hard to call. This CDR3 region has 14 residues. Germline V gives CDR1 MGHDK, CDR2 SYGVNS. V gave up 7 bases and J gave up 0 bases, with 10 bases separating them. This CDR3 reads CASMRPSSYNEQFF. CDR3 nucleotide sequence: TGTGCCAGCATGCGTCCTAGCTCCTACAATGAGCAGTTCTTC. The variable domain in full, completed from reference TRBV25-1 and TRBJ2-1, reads EADIYQTPRYLVIGTGKKITLECSQTMGHDKMYWYQQDPGMELHLIHYSYGVNSTEKGDLSSESTVSRIRTEHFPLTLESARPSHTSQYLCASMRPSSYNEQFFGPGTRLTVL.

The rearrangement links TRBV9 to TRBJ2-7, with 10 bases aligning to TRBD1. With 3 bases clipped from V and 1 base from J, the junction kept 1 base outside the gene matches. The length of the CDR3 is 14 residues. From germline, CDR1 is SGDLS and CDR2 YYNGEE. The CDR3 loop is CASSGTGGSYEQYF. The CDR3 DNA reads TGTGCCAGCAGCGGGACAGGGGGATCCTACGAGCAGTACTTC. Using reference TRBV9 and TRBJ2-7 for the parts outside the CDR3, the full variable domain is DSGVTQTPKHLITATGQRVTLRCSPRSGDLSVYWYQQSLDQGLQFLIQYYNGEERAKGNILERFSAQQFPDLHSELNLSSLELGDSALYFCASSGTGGSYEQYFGPGTRLTVT.

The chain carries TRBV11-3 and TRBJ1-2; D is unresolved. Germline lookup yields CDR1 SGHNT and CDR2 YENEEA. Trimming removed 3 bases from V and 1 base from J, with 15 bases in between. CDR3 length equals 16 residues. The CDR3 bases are TGTGCCAGCAGCTTTCACAGCGTTGAGTGTAACTATGGCTACACCTTC. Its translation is CASSFHSVECNYGYTF.

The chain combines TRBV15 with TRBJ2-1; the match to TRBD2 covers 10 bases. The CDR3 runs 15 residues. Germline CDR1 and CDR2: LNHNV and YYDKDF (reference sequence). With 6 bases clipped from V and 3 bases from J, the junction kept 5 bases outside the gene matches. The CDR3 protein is CATSSGTSDYNEQFF. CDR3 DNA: TGTGCCACCAGTTCCGGGACTAGCGACTACAATGAGCAGTTCTTC.

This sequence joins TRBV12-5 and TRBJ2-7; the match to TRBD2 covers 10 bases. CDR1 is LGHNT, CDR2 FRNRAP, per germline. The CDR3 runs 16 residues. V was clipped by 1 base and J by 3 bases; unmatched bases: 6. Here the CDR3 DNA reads TGTGCTAGTGGTTTGGACACTAGCGGGACTTACTACGAGCAGTACTTC. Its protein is CASGLDTSGTYYEQYF.

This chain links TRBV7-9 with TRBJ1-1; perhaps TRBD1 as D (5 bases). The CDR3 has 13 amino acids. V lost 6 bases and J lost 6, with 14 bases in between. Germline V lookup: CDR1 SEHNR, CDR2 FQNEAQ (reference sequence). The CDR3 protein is CASSSEGTPEAFF. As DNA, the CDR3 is TGTGCCAGCAGTTCGGAGGGGACCCCTGAAGCTTTCTTT.

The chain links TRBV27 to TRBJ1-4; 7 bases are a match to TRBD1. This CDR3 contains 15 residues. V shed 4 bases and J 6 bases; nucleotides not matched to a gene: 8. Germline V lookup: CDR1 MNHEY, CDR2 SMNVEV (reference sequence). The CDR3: CASSSGQLLDEKLFF. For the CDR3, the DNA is TGTGCCAGCAGTTCGGGACAGTTGTTGGATGAAAAACTGTTTTTT.

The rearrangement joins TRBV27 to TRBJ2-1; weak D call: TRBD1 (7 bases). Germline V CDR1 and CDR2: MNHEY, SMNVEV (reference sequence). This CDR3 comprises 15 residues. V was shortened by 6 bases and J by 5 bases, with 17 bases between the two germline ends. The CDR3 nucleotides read TGTGCCAGCAGATGGACAGGCGGGGACAACAATGAGCAGTTCTTC. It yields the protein CASRWTGGDNNEQFF.

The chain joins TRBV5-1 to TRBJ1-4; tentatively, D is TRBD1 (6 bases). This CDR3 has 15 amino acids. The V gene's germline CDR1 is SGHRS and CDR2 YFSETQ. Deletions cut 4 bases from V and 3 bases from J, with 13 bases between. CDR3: CASSPHRDANEKLFF. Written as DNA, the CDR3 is TGCGCCAGCAGCCCGCACAGGGATGCTAATGAAAAACTGTTTTTT.

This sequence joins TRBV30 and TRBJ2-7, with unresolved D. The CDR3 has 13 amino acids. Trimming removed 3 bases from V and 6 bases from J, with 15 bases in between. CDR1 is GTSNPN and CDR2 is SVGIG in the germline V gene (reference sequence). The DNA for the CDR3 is TGTGCCTGGAGAGATGGACGTATCCCCGAGCAGTACTTC. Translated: CAWRDGRIPEQYF.

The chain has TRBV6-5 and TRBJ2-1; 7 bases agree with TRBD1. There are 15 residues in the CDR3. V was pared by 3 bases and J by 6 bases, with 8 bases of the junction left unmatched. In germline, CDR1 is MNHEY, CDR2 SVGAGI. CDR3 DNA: TGTGCCAGCAGTTATGGGCAGGGGGTTCGCAATGAGCAGTTCTTC. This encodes CASSYGQGVRNEQFF.

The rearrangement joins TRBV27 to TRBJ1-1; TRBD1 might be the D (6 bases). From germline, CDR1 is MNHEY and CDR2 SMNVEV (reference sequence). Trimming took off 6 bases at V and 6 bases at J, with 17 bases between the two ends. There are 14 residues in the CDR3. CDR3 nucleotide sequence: TGTGCCAGCAGCAAGATAGGGGGGGGACCTGAAGCTTTCTTT. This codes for CASSKIGGGPEAFF.

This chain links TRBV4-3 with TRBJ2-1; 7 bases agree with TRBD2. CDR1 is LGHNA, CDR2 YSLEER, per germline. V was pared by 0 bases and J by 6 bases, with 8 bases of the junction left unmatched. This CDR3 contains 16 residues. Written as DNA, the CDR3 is TGCGCCAGCAGCCAAGATCCCCTAGTAGCGGGCAATGAGCAGTTCTTC. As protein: CASSQDPLVAGNEQFF.

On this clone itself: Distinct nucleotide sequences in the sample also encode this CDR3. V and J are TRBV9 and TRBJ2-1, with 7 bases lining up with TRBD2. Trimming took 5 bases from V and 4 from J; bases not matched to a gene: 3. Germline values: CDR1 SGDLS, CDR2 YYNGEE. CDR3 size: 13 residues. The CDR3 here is CASSDGGYNEQFF. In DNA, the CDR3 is TGTGCCAGCAGTGACGGGGGGTACAATGAGCAGTTCTTC.

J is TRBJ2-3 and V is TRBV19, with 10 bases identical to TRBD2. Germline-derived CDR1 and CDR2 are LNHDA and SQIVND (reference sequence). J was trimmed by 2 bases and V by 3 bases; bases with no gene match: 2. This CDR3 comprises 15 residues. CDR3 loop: CASSIGTSDTDTQYF. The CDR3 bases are TGTGCCAGTAGTATCGGGACTAGCGACACAGATACGCAGTATTTT.

CDR3 residues: CASSSPTGTETQYF. The CDR3 DNA is TGTGCCAGCAGCTCCCCTACAGGGACAGAGACCCAGTACTTC. The chain joins TRBV11-2 to TRBJ2-5; possibly TRBD1 for D (6 bases). The germline V gene has CDR1 SGHAT and CDR2 FQNNGV. Between the trimmed V and J ends, which lost 4 bases and 4 bases, there was a span of 13 bases. The CDR3 totals 14 residues.

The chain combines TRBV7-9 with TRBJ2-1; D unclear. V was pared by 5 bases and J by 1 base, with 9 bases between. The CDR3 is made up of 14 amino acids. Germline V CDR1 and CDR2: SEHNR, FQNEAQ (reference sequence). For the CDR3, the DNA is TGTGCCAGCAGCCCCCTCAGTTCCTACAATGAGCAGTTCTTC. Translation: CASSPLSSYNEQFF.

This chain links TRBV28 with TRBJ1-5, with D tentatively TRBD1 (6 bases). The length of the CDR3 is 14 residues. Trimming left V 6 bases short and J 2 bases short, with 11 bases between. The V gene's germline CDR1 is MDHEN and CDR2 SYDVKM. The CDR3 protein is CASSQRTGNQPQHF. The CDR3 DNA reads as TGTGCCAGCAGCCAGCGGACAGGCAATCAGCCCCAGCATTTT.

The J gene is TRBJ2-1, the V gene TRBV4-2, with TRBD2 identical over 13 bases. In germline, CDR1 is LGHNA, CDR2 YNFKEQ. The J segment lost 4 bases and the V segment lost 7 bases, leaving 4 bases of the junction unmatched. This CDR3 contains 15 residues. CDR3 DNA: TGTGCCAGCACTACTAGCGGGGGGGCTTACAATGAGCAGTTCTTC. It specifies CASTTSGGAYNEQFF.

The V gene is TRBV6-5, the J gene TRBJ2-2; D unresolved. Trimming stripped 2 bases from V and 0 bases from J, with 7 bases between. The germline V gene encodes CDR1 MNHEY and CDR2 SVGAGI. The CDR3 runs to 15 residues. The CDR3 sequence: CASSYDGANTGELFF. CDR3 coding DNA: TGTGCCAGCAGTTACGACGGAGCGAACACCGGGGAGCTGTTTTTT.

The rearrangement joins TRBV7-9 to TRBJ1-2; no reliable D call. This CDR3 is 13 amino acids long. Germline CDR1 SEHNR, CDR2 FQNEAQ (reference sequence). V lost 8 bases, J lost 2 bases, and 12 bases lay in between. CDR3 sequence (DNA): TGTGCCAGCTCCTCCCAGAAAAACTATGGCTACACCTTC. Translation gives CASSSQKNYGYTF.

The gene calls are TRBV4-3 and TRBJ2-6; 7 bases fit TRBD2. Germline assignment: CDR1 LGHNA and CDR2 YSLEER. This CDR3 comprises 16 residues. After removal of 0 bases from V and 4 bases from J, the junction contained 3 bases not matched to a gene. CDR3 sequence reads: CASSQEAGVGANVLTF. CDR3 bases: TGCGCCAGCAGCCAAGAGGCGGGGGTCGGGGCCAACGTCCTGACTTTC.

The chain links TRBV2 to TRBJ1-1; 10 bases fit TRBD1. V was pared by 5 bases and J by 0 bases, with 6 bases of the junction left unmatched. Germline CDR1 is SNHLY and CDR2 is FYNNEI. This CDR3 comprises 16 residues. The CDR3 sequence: CASSPGDRGMNTEAFF. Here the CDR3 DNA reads TGTGCCAGCAGTCCAGGGGACAGGGGCATGAACACTGAAGCTTTCTTT.

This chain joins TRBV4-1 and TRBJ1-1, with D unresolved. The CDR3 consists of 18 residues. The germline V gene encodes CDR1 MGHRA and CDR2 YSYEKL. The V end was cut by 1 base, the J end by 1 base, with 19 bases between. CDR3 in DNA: TGCGCCAGCAGCCAAGCCTTTAGGAGGGAGGTTCCGAACACTGAAGCTTTCTTT. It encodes CASSQAFRREVPNTEAFF.

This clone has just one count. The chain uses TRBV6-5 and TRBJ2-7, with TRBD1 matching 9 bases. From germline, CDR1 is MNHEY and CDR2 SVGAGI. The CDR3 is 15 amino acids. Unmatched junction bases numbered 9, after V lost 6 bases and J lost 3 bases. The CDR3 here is CASSLTGGEDYEQYF. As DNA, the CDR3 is TGTGCCAGCAGCCTTACAGGGGGCGAGGACTACGAGCAGTACTTC.